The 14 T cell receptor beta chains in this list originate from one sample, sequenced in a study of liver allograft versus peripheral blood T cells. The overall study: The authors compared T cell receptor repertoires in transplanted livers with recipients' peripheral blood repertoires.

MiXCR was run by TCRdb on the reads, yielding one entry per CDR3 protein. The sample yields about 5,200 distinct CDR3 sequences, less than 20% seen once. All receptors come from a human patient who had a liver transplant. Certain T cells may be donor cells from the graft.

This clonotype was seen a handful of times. CDR3 protein: CASSFGTGYRDTQYF. As DNA, the CDR3 is TGTGCCAGCAGCTTCGGGACAGGGTACAGAGATACGCAGTATTTT. This chain links TRBV5-6 with TRBJ2-3; 9 nucleotides agree with TRBD1. There are 15 residues in the CDR3. Germline V gives CDR1 SGHDT, CDR2 YYEEEE. V gave up 2 bases and J gave up 5 bases; unmatched junction bases: 6.

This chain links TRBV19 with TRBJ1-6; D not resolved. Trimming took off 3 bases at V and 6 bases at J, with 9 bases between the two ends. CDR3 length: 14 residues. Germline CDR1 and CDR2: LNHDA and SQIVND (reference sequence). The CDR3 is CASSMVLINSPLHF. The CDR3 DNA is TGTGCCAGTAGTATGGTACTGATTAATTCACCCCTCCACTTT. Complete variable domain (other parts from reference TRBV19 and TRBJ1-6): DGGITQSPKYLFRKEGQNVTLSCEQNLNHDAMYWYRQDPGQGLRLIYYSQIVNDFQKGDIAEGYSVSREKKESFPLTVTSAQKNPTAFYLCASSMVLINSPLHFGNGTRLTVT.

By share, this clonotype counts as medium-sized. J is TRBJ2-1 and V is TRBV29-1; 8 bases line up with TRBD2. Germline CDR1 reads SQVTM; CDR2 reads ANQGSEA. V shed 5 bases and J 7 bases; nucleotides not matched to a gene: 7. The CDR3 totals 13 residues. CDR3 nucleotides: TGCAGCGTTCCAGCGGGAGTGCTGAATGAGCAGTTCTTC. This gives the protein CSVPAGVLNEQFF.

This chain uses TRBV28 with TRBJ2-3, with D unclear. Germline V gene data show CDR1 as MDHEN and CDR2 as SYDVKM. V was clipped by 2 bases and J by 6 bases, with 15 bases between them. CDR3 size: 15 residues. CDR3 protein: CASSLTFGRADTQYF. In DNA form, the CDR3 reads TGTGCCAGCAGTTTAACCTTTGGGCGAGCGGATACGCAGTATTTT. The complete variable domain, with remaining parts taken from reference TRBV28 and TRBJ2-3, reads DVKVTQSSRYLVKRTGEKVFLECVQDMDHENMFWYRQDPGLGLRLIYFSYDVKMKEKGDIPEGYSVSREKKERFSLILESASTNQTSMYLCASSLTFGRADTQYFGPGTRLTVL.

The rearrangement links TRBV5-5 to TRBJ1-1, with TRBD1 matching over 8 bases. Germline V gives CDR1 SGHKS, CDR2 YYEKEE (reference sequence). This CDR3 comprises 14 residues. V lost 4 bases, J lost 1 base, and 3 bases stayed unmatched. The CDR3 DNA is TGTGCCAGCAGCCTGACAGGGGAGAACACTGAAGCTTTCTTT. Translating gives CASSLTGENTEAFF. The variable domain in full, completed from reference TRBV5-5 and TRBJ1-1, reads DAGVTQSPTHLIKTRGQQVTLRCSPISGHKSVSWYQQVLGQGPQFIFQYYEKEERGRGNFPDRFSARQFPNYSSELNVNALLLGDSALYLCASSLTGENTEAFFGQGTRLTVV.

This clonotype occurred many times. CDR3 residues: CASIGRGSYNEQFF. The CDR3 nucleotides are TGTGCCAGCATTGGAAGGGGTTCCTACAATGAGCAGTTCTTC. The chain carries TRBV6-5 and TRBJ2-1; a possible D gene is TRBD1 (5 bases). V was trimmed by 7 bases and J by 1 base, leaving 11 bases between them. The CDR3 is 14 residues long. Germline values: CDR1 MNHEY, CDR2 SVGAGI.

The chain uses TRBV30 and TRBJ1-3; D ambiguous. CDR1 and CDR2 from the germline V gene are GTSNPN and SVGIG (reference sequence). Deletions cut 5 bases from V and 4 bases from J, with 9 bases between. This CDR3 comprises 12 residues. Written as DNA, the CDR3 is TGTGCCTGGCAAAGAACGGGAAACACCATATATTTT. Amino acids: CAWQRTGNTIYF.

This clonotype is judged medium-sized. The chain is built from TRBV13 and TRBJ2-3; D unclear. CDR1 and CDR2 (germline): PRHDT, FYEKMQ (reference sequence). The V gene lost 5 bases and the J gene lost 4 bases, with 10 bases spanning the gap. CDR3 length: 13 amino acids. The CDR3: CASSPESADTQYF. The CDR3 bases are TGTGCCAGCAGCCCTGAAAGCGCAGATACGCAGTATTTT. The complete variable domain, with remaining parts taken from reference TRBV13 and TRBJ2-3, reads AAGVIQSPRHLIKEKRETATLKCYPIPRHDTVYWYQQGPGQDPQFLISFYEKMQSDKGSIPDRFSAQQFSDYHSELNMSSLELGDSALYFCASSPESADTQYFGPGTRLTVL.

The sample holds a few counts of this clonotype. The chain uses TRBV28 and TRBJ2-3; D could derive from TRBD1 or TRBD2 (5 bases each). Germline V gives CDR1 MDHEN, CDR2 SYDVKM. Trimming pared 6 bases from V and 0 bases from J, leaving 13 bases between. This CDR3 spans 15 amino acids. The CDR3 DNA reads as TGTGCCAGCAGCTCCGGGGCTTTCAGCACAGATACGCAGTATTTT. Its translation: CASSSGAFSTDTQYF.

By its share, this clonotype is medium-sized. CDR3 nucleotides: TGTGCCAGCAGTTACCCAACGGGACACCCAACCTTCACCGGGGAGCTGTTTTTT. Amino acids: CASSYPTGHPTFTGELFF. The chain employs TRBV6-2 or TRBV6-3 and TRBJ2-2; TRBD1 is a possible D gene (6 bases). The CDR3 length is 18 residues. V shed 2 bases and J shed 4 bases, with 20 bases lying between them. CDR1 is MNHEY, CDR2 SVGEGT, per germline.

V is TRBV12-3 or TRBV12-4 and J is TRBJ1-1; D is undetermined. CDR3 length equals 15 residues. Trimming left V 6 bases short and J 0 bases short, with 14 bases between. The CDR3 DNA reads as TGTGCCAGCAGGCACCGCGGACGGATGAACACTGAAGCTTTCTTT. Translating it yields CASRHRGRMNTEAFF.

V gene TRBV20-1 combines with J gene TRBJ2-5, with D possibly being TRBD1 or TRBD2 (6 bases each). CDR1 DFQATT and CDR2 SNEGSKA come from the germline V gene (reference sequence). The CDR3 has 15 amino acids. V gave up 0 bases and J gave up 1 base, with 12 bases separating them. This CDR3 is CSARDGWGAQETQYF. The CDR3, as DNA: TGCAGTGCTAGAGATGGGTGGGGGGCCCAAGAGACCCAGTACTTC.

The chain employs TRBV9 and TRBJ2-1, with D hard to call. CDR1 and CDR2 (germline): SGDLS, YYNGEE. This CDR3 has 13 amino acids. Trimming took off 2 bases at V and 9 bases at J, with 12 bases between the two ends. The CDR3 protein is CASSVTSSPEQFF. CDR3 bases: TGTGCCAGCAGCGTTACCTCCTCTCCTGAGCAGTTCTTC.

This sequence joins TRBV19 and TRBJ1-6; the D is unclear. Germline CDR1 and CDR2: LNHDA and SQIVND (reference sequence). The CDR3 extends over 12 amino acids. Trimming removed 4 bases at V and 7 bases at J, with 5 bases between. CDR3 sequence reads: CASSTANSPLHF. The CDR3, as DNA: TGTGCCAGTAGTACAGCCAATTCACCCCTCCACTTT.